This T cell receptor (beta chain) originates from a study of PD-L1 blockade in urothelial cancer. The CDR3 length is 15 residues. CDR1 is SEHNR, CDR2 FQNEAQ, per germline (reference sequence). The V end lost 3 bases, the J end lost 2 bases, and 11 bases lay between the germline ends. Sequenced by immunoSEQ multiplex PCR; TCRdb stores in-frame clones only, minus some. The table has roughly 42,000 clones, around 90% seen once; the top ten hold 6% to 8%. As to time point: peripheral blood 6 weeks after treatment start. This clone was seen once. This sequence was found in a man between 65 and 85 years old with urothelial cancer. The chain combines TRBV7-9 with TRBJ1-5, with D perhaps matching TRBD1 (6 bases). Sequenced here: PBMCs, sampled around atezolizumab (anti-PD-L1) treatment. The CDR3 DNA is TGTGCCAGCAGCTTCGGGGGGCGAGGCAATCAGCCCCAGCATTTT. Its translation is CASSFGGRGNQPQHF.